The 2 T cell receptor beta chains below all came from one sample that was sequenced in a study of blood T cell repertoires in COVID-19. The protocol was immunoSEQ multiplex PCR, while the TCRdb copy is restricted to in-frame clones and leaves out a portion. The data contain 100,000 or so clones, around 92% of them singletons. Sequencing input: peripheral blood. The receptors come from a man between 45 and 60 years old with active COVID-19.

The V gene is TRBV2, the J gene TRBJ2-1, with TRBD2 matching 8 bases. CDR3 size: 15 residues. Germline V gene sequence: CDR1 SNHLY, CDR2 FYNNEI. The junction had 5 bases not matched to a gene; V was cut back by 6 bases and J by 1 base. The CDR3 bases are TGTGCCAGCAGGGTAGGGACTAGTTCCTACAATGAGCAGTTCTTC. Translating it yields CASRVGTSSYNEQFF.

The chain recombines TRBV5-1 with TRBJ2-1; D uncertain. V lost 2 bases to trimming and J lost 5 bases, with 14 bases between them. The CDR3 contains 15 residues. Germline values: CDR1 SGHRS, CDR2 YFSETQ. CDR3 sequence reads: CASSLMAGDHNEQFF. In nucleotides, the CDR3 is TGCGCCAGCAGCTTAATGGCTGGAGATCACAATGAGCAGTTCTTC.